This T cell receptor (beta chain) was obtained from a study of shared clonotypes between healthy human individuals. Clones were sequenced by immunoSEQ multiplex PCR, and TCRdb holds only the in-frame ones, with some missing. The sample shows some 1,100,000 clones, 75% to 80% of them seen only once. The sample holds a few counts of this clone. V lost 4 bases, J lost 4 bases, and 17 bases lay in between. This CDR3 contains 15 residues. Germline V gives CDR1 MGHRA, CDR2 YSYEKL. The chain employs TRBV4-1 and TRBJ2-7; possibly TRBD2 for D (7 bases). The receptor's source is a man aged 18 to 35 in good health. Some clones in this sample may be carry-over from other donors' samples. Material: memory CD4+ T cells from PBMCs. Subset specified: CD45RA-negative fraction. CDR3 DNA sequence: TGCGCCAGCAGCCTCGCTGGGGGGGCTGGGTACGAGCAGTACTTC. Its protein is CASSLAGGAGYEQYF.